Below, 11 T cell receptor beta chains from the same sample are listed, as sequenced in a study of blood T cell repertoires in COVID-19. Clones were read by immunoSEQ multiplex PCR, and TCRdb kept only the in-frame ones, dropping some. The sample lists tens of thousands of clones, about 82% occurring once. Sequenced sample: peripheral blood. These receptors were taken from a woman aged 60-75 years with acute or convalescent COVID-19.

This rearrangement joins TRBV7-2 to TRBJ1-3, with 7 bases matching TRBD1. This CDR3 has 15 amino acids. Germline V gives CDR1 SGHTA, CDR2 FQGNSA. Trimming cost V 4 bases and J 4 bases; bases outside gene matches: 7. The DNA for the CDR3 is TGTGCCAGCAGCTCCTTGAGGGGGCAAGGAAACACCATATATTTT. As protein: CASSSLRGQGNTIYF.

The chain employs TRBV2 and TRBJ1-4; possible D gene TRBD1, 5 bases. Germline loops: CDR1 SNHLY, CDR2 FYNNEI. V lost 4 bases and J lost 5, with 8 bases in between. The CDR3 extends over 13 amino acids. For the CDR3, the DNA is TGTGCCAGCAGTGTGTACAGGAATGAAAAACTGTTTTTT. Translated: CASSVYRNEKLFF.

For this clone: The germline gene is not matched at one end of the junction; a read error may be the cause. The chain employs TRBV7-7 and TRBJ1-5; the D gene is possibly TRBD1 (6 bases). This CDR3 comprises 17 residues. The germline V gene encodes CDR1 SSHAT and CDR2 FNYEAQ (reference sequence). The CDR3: CASSRDPGDYSNQPQHF. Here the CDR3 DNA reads TGTGCTAGCAGCCGCGATCCAGGGGACTATAGCAATCAGCCCCAGCATTTT. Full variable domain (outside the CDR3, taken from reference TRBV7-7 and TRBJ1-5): GAGVSQSPRYKVTKRGQDVTLRCDPISSHATLYWYQQALGQGPEFLTYFNYEAQPDKSGLPSDRFSAERPEGSISTLTIQRTEQRDSAMYRCASSRDPGDYSNQPQHFGDGTRLSIL.

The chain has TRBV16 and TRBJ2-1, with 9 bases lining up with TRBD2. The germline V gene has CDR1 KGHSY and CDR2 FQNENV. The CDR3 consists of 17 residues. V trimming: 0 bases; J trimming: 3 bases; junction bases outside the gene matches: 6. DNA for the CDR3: TGTGCCAGCAGCCAATCCCGGGGGACTAGCAACTACAATGAGCAGTTCTTC. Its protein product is CASSQSRGTSNYNEQFF. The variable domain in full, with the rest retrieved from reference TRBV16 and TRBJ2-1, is GEEVAQTPKHLVRGEGQKAKLYCAPIKGHSYVFWYQQVLKNEFKFLISFQNENVFDETGMPKERFSAKCLPNSPCSLEIQATKLEDSAVYFCASSQSRGTSNYNEQFFGPGTRLTVL.

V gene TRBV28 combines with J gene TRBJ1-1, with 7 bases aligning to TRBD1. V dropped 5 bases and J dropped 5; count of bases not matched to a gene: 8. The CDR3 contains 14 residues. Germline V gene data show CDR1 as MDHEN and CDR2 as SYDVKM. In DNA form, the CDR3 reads TGTGCCAGCAGTCCAAACAGGGGTGGAACTGAAGCTTTCTTT. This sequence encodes CASSPNRGGTEAFF.

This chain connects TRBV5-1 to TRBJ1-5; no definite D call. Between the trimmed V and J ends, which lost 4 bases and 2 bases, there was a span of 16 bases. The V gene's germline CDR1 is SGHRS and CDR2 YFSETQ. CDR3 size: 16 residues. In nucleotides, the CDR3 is TGCGCCAGCAGCCCTGGGAGCGGGTTGGGCAATCAGCCCCAGCATTTT. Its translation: CASSPGSGLGNQPQHF.

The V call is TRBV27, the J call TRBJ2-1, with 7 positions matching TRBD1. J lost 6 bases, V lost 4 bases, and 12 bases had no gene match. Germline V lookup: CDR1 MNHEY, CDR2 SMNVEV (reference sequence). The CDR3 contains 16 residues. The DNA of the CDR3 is TGTGCCAGCAGTTCGCCTCCCAGGGGGACGGGCAATGAGCAGTTCTTC. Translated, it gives CASSSPPRGTGNEQFF.

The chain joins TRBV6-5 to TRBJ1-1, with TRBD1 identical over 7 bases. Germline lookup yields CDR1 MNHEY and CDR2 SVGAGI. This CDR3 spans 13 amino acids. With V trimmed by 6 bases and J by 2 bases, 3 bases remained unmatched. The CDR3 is CASREGANTEAFF. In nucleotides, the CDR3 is TGTGCCAGCAGGGAGGGGGCAAACACTGAAGCTTTCTTT.

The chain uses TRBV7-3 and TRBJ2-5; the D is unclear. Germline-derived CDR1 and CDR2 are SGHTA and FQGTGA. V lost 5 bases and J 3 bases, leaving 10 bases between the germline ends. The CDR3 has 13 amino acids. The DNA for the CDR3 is TGTGCCAGCAGCCGGAGCGCGGAAGAGACCCAGTACTTC. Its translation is CASSRSAEETQYF.

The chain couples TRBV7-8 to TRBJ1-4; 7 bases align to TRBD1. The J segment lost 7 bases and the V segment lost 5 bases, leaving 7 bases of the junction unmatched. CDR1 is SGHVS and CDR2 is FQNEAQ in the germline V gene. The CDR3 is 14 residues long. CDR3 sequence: CASSESGGREKLFF. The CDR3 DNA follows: TGTGCCAGCAGCGAATCAGGGGGACGTGAAAAACTGTTTTTT.

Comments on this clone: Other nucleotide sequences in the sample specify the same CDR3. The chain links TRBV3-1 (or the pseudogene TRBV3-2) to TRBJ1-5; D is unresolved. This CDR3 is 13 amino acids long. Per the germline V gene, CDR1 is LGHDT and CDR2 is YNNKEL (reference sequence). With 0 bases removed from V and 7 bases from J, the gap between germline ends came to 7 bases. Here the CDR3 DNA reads TGTGCCAGCAGCCAAGATCGGGGACAGCCCCAGCATTTT. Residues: CASSQDRGQPQHF.